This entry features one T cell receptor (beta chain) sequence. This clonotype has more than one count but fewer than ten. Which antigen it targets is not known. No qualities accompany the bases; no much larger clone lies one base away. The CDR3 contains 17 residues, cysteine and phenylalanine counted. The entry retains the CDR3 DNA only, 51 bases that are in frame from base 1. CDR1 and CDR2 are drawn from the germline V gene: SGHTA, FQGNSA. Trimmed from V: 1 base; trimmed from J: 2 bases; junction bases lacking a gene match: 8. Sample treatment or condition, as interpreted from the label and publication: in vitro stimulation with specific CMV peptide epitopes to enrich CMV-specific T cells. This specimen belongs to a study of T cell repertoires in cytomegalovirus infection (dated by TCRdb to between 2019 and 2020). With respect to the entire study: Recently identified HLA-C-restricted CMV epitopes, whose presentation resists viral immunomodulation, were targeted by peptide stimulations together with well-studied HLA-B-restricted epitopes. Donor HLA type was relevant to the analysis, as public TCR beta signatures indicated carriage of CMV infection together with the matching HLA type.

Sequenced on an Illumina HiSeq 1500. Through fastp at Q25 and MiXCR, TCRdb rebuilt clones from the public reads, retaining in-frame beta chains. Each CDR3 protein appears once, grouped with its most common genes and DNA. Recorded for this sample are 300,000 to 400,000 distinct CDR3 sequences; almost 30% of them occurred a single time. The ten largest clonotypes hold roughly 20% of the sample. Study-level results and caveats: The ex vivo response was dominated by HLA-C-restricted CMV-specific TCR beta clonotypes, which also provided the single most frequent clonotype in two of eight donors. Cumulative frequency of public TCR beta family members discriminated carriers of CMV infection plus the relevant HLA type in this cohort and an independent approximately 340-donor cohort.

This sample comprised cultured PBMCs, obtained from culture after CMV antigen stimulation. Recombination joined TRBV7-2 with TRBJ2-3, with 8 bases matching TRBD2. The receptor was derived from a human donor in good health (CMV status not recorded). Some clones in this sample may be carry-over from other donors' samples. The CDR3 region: CASSLDFAGGHTDTQYF. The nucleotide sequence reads TGTGCCAGCAGCTTAGACTTTGCGGGGGGCCACACAGATACGCAGTATTTT.